This T cell receptor (beta chain) emerged from a study of PD-1 blockade in classical Hodgkin lymphoma. Study-wide results and caveats: According to reports, newly diagnosed patients had lower baseline TCR diversity than healthy donors, and relapsed/refractory patients had lower baseline TCR diversity still. Partial responders and progressors had significantly lower baseline TCR diversity.

On this clone itself: Its antigen is still unknown.

The V segment lost 5 bases and the J segment 4 bases; nucleotides outside the gene matches: 8. The CDR3 is 16 amino acids. Germline V CDR1 and CDR2: SGHTA, FQGNSA. Repertoires were generated with immunoSEQ multiplex PCR, while TCRdb's copy carries only in-frame clones and drops some. This sample has roughly 55,000 clones; more than 65% occur once, and the top ten carry around 15%. Relapse after autologous stem cell transplantation occurred in every patient, and brentuximab vedotin exposure varied. Patients reached a best response of complete response, partial response or progressive disease. The chain recombines TRBV7-2 with TRBJ2-3; TRBD2 aligns across 11 bases. Sequenced material: peripheral blood mononuclear cells (PBMCs), taken at baseline. This receptor was identified in a human donor with classical Hodgkin lymphoma. The CDR3, as DNA: TGTGCCAGCAGCCTTGCTAGCGGGAGGAGGTCAGATACGCAGTATTTT. It codes for CASSLASGRRSDTQYF.